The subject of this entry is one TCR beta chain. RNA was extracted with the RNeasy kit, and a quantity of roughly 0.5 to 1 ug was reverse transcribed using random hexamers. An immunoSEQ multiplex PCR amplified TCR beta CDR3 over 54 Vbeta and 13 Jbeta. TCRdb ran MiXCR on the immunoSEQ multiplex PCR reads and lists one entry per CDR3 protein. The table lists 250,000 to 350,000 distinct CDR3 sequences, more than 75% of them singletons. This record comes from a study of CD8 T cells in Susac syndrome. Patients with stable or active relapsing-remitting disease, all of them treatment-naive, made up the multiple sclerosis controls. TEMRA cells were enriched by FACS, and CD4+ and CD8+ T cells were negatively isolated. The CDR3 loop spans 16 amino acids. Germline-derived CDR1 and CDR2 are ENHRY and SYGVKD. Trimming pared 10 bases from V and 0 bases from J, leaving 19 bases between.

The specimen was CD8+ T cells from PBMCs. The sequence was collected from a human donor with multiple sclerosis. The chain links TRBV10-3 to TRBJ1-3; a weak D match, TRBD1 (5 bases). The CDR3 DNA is TGTGCCACCGCTCCTACGAGGGGCAGCTCTGGAAACACCATATATTTT. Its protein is CATAPTRGSSGNTIYF.